Presented here are 30 T cell receptor beta chains from one specimen sequenced in a study of CD8 T cells in ankylosing spondylitis. Study conclusions and caveats: One TCR beta motif, made up of 7 or 8 highly homologous variants, appeared characteristic of ankylosing spondylitis blood.

No antigen is known for these receptors. TCRdb fed the 5' RACE reads into MiXCR, producing one record per CDR3 protein. The data contain 350,000 or so distinct CDR3 sequences, around 7.6% of them seen just once; the ten biggest clones take up more than 12%. The sequenced sample was blood, either unsorted or a sorted T cell fraction (not recorded which). Every receptor here comes from a male donor with ankylosing spondylitis.

The chain joins TRBV20-1 to TRBJ2-7; TRBD1 might be the D (5 bases). Germline V gene data show CDR1 as DFQATT and CDR2 as SNEGSKA (reference sequence). V lost 3 bases to trimming and J lost 5 bases, with 17 bases between them. The length of the CDR3 is 14 residues. The CDR3 DNA sequence: TGCAGTGCTAGTAGAACCCAGGGTACGGACGAGCAGTACTTC. Protein sequence: CSASRTQGTDEQYF.

J is TRBJ2-7 and V is TRBV30; D is perhaps TRBD2 (5 bases). CDR1 and CDR2 from the germline V gene are GTSNPN and SVGIG (reference sequence). V was pared by 3 bases and J by 3 bases, with 12 bases between. The CDR3 runs to 13 residues. CDR3 nucleotide sequence: TGTGCCTGGAGCAGAGAGGGTTACTACGAGCAGTACTTC. Translated, it gives CAWSREGYYEQYF.

The chain combines TRBV3-1 with TRBJ2-7; TRBD1 might be the D (6 bases). Trimming shortened V by 2 bases and J by 4 bases, and 12 bases separated the two germline ends. Germline CDR1 is LGHDT and CDR2 is YNNKEL (reference sequence). This CDR3 comprises 14 residues. The chain's CDR3 is CASSQSVRGYEQYF. As DNA, the CDR3 is TGTGCCAGCAGCCAAAGTGTCAGGGGTTACGAGCAGTACTTC.

The J gene is TRBJ1-2, the V gene TRBV30; D is uncertain. V shed 0 bases and J shed 4 bases, with 12 bases lying between them. CDR1 and CDR2 from the germline V gene are GTSNPN and SVGIG (reference sequence). The CDR3 extends over 14 amino acids. CDR3 sequence: CAWSVLSDRYGYTF. The CDR3 bases are TGTGCCTGGAGTGTACTTTCGGACCGCTATGGCTACACCTTC.

The chain joins TRBV15 to TRBJ1-2, with a possible D match to TRBD1 (5 bases). This CDR3 has 14 amino acids. Trimming took off 0 bases at V and 7 bases at J, with 12 bases between the two ends. Looked up from germline, CDR1 is LNHNV and CDR2 is YYDKDF (reference sequence). The CDR3, as DNA: TGTGCCACCAGCAGAGAACGGGGGATGGGTGGCTACACCTTC. This sequence encodes CATSRERGMGGYTF.

This clonotype has a count of ten or more. J is TRBJ2-1 and V is TRBV14; D is undetermined. Trimming took 2 bases from V and 0 from J, leaving 8 bases between them. The CDR3 has 15 amino acids. The germline CDR1 and CDR2 sequences are SGHDN and FVKESK. CDR3 in DNA: TGTGCCAGCAGCCAACGGCAGAGCTCCTACAATGAGCAGTTCTTC. Its translation is CASSQRQSSYNEQFF.

J is TRBJ2-7 and V is TRBV29-1, with D maybe TRBD2 (6 bases). The germline V gene encodes CDR1 SQVTM and CDR2 ANQGSEA. The CDR3 has 12 amino acids. Deletions cut 3 bases from V and 5 bases from J, with 11 bases between. DNA of the CDR3: TGCAGCGTTGACGGAGGGAACCACGAGCAGTACTTC. This encodes CSVDGGNHEQYF.

This clonotype was seen repeatedly, ten times or more. V gene TRBV6-1 combines with J gene TRBJ2-2, with a weak D call TRBD2 (6 bases). CDR1 MNHNS and CDR2 SASEGT come from the germline V gene. The CDR3 is 14 residues long. V shed 6 bases and J shed 7 bases, with 15 bases lying between them. The DNA for the CDR3 is TGTGCCAGCAGCTCGGGACTCTTAGGCGGGGAGCTGTTTTTT. It encodes CASSSGLLGGELFF.

This clonotype was observed many times. CDR3 DNA: TGCGCCAGCAGCTTGGACAGTGGGGCCACTGAAGCTTTCTTT. Its protein product is CASSLDSGATEAFF. The rearrangement joins TRBV5-1 to TRBJ1-1; possibly TRBD1 for D (5 bases). The CDR3 contains 14 residues. V lost 0 bases to trimming and J lost 4 bases, with 10 bases between them. Germline CDR1 SGHRS, CDR2 YFSETQ. Drawing the rest from reference TRBV5-1 and TRBJ1-1, the complete variable domain is KAGVTQTPRYLIKTRGQQVTLSCSPISGHRSVSWYQQTPGQGLQFLFEYFSETQRNKGNFPGRFSGRQFSNSRSEMNVSTLELGDSALYLCASSLDSGATEAFFGQGTRLTVV.

The chain has TRBV2 and TRBJ2-7; 7 positions agree with TRBD2. The CDR3 consists of 14 residues. The V gene end was trimmed by 7 bases and the J gene end by 2 bases; junction bases not matched to a gene: 8. Germline CDR1 is SNHLY and CDR2 is FYNNEI. The CDR3 DNA reads TGTGCCAGCAAGAGCGGGACCAGCCCCTACGAGCAGTACTTC. Translating gives CASKSGTSPYEQYF. Together with reference TRBV2 and TRBJ2-7, the CDR3 gives the full variable domain: EPEVTQTPSHQVTQMGQEVILRCVPISNHLYFYWYRQILGQKVEFLVSFYNNEISEKSEIFDDQFSVERPDGSNFTLKIRSTKLEDSAMYFCASKSGTSPYEQYFGPGTRLTVT.

This chain uses TRBV15 with TRBJ2-7; 9 bases fit TRBD1. The CDR3 extends over 13 amino acids. Germline V CDR1 and CDR2: LNHNV, YYDKDF (reference sequence). J gave up 6 bases and V 6 bases, and 6 bases lay outside the gene matches. Written as DNA, the CDR3 is TGTGCCACCAGAGGATTGACAGGGGGCGAGCAGTACTTC. This translates into CATRGLTGGEQYF. Looking up the rest from reference TRBV15 and TRBJ2-7 gives the full variable domain: DAMVIQNPRYQVTQFGKPVTLSCSQTLNHNVMYWYQQKSSQAPKLLFHYYDKDFNNEADTPDNFQSRRPNTSFCFLDIRSPGLGDTAMYLCATRGLTGGEQYFGPGTRLTVT.

The V gene is TRBV27, the J gene TRBJ2-5; 7 nucleotides line up with TRBD1. The germline CDR1 and CDR2 sequences are MNHEY and SMNVEV (reference sequence). The CDR3 contains 14 residues. V dropped 11 bases and J dropped 2; count of bases not matched to a gene: 11. The CDR3 spells CAVKPTTGQETQYF. CDR3 bases: TGTGCCGTAAAACCTACGACAGGGCAAGAGACCCAGTACTTC.

This clonotype was seen many times. The chain joins TRBV6-1 to TRBJ1-4, with TRBD1 matching over 9 bases. Germline V lookup: CDR1 MNHNS, CDR2 SASEGT. The CDR3 spans 14 residues. V lost 6 bases and J lost 8; bases outside the gene matches: 7. The CDR3 here is CASSHNRGQEKLFF. The DNA for the CDR3 is TGTGCCAGCAGCCACAACAGGGGGCAAGAAAAACTGTTTTTT.

The V gene is TRBV13, the J gene TRBJ2-2; TRBD2 matches 7 bases. The V and J ends lost 3 bases and 2 bases, in that order; junction bases with no gene match: 6. CDR3 length equals 16 residues. Germline CDR1 and CDR2: PRHDT and FYEKMQ (reference sequence). In DNA, the CDR3 is TGTGCCAGCAGCTTTCTAGCGGAAGAAAACACCGGGGAGCTGTTTTTT. Protein: CASSFLAEENTGELFF.

Points on this clonotype: This sequence may be a read error, since a much larger clone differs from it by one base. The chain employs TRBV2 and TRBJ1-5, with unresolved D. Trimming shortened V by 2 bases and J by 0 bases, and 11 bases separated the two germline ends. The CDR3 length is 16 residues. Germline CDR1 SNHLY, CDR2 FYNNEI. CDR3: CASSETAVGSNQPQHF. The CDR3, as DNA: TGTGCCAGCAGTGAAACGGCCGTCGGTAGCAATCAGCCCCAGCATTTT.

The chain links TRBV7-9 to TRBJ2-7; possible D gene TRBD1, 6 bases. The ends were cut back, 4 bases at V and 2 bases at J, with 15 bases in the middle. The CDR3 sequence is 15 residues long. Looked up from germline, CDR1 is SEHNR and CDR2 is FQNEAQ (reference sequence). The CDR3 bases are TGTGCCAGCAGCTCGACGAAGACAGGAGCCTACGAGCAGTACTTC. Protein product: CASSSTKTGAYEQYF.

This clonotype was seen at least ten times. The CDR3 region is CASSLRQPGQGYGYTF. The CDR3, as DNA: TGTGCCAGCAGTTTGAGACAACCGGGACAAGGCTATGGCTACACCTTC. The chain has TRBV27 and TRBJ1-2, with D perhaps matching TRBD1 (6 bases). The CDR3 extends over 16 amino acids. Germline V gives CDR1 MNHEY, CDR2 SMNVEV (reference sequence). Trimming cost V 3 bases and J 4 bases, with 18 bases left between them.

The J gene is TRBJ2-3, the V gene TRBV4-3; the D call may be TRBD1 or TRBD2 (6 bases each). CDR1 and CDR2 (germline): LGHNA, YSLEER. The V end was cut by 0 bases, the J end by 2 bases, with 21 bases between. The CDR3 length is 19 residues. The chain's CDR3 is CASSQDAGGGGGYTDTQYF. The CDR3, as DNA: TGCGCCAGCAGCCAAGATGCTGGCGGAGGAGGGGGGTACACAGATACGCAGTATTTT.

The chain carries TRBV14 and TRBJ2-1; 7 positions match TRBD2. The CDR3 is 11 amino acids. Germline CDR1 and CDR2: SGHDN and FVKESK. Losses at the gene ends were 1 base for V and 13 bases for J; bases not matched to a gene: 1. The CDR3 reads CASSQGGSQFF. In DNA, the CDR3 is TGTGCCAGCAGCCAAGGCGGGAGTCAGTTCTTC.

This clonotype was detected many times. V usage is TRBV27 and J usage is TRBJ2-7; 8 positions agree with TRBD2. J lost 4 bases, V lost 6 bases, and 11 bases had no gene match. This CDR3 spans 15 amino acids. The germline CDR1 and CDR2 sequences are MNHEY and SMNVEV (reference sequence). The CDR3: CASRPRGRMKYEQYF. The CDR3 region has the DNA TGTGCCAGCAGGCCCCGCGGGAGGATGAAGTACGAGCAGTACTTC.

This clonotype was counted a few times. The V call is TRBV4-2, the J call TRBJ2-7; D is undetermined. The CDR3 runs 13 residues. CDR1 is LGHNA, CDR2 YNFKEQ, per germline. V was cut by 2 bases and J by 7 bases, with 12 bases left in between. In nucleotides, the CDR3 is TGTGCCAGCAGCCAAATTTGGGGTTCGGAGCAGTACTTC. Its translation is CASSQIWGSEQYF.

The chain has TRBV5-1 and TRBJ2-7; 10 positions agree with TRBD2. The germline V gene encodes CDR1 SGHRS and CDR2 YFSETQ. The CDR3 length is 15 residues. The V gene end was trimmed by 7 bases and the J gene end by 0 bases; junction bases not matched to a gene: 7. For the CDR3, the DNA is TGCGCCAGCCGACCCACTAGCGGGAACTCCTACGAGCAGTACTTC. Protein: CASRPTSGNSYEQYF.

The J gene is TRBJ2-7, the V gene TRBV2, with D maybe TRBD2 (5 bases). Trimming pared 6 bases from V and 2 bases from J, leaving 11 bases between. The CDR3 spans 13 residues. Germline CDR1 SNHLY, CDR2 FYNNEI. CDR3 DNA sequence: TGTGCCAGCAGGAAGGGAGAAACCTACGAGCAGTACTTC. It specifies CASRKGETYEQYF.

This clonotype was seen a few times. V usage is TRBV2 and J usage is TRBJ1-1; D unresolved. V lost 10 bases, J lost 1 base, and 10 bases lay in between. The CDR3 loop spans 12 amino acids. The germline V gene encodes CDR1 SNHLY and CDR2 FYNNEI. CDR3 bases: TGTGCCACCGGTGTTGGGAACACTGAAGCTTTCTTT. Protein: CATGVGNTEAFF.

This clonotype was recorded a few times. CDR3 protein: CASSLRGRKLFF. The CDR3 nucleotides are TGTGCCAGCAGCTTACGGGGGAGGAAACTGTTTTTT. The chain employs TRBV7-9 and TRBJ1-4; weak D call: TRBD1 (5 bases). Trimming left V 2 bases short and J 11 bases short, with 9 bases between. The CDR3 sequence is 12 residues long. Germline V gives CDR1 SEHNR, CDR2 FQNEAQ (reference sequence).

V usage is TRBV3-1 and J usage is TRBJ2-6; TRBD1 agrees at 7 bases. This CDR3 comprises 15 residues. The germline gives CDR1 LGHDT, CDR2 YNNKEL (reference sequence). The ends lost 3 bases at V and 2 bases at J; junction bases unmatched: 1. The CDR3 loop reads CASSHQGAGANVLTF. The CDR3 region has the DNA TGTGCCAGCAGCCATCAGGGGGCTGGGGCCAACGTCCTGACTTTC.

The table lists this clonotype with a few counts. A junction end diverges from the germline sequence, so it may reflect a read error. J is TRBJ1-3 and V is TRBV12-3 or TRBV12-4; no clear D gene. The CDR3 covers 18 residues. CDR3 loop: CATSSSVNGYSSGNTIYF. As DNA, the CDR3 is TGTGCCACCAGTTCCTCCGTAAATGGGTACAGCTCTGGAAACACCATATATTTT.

This clonotype was seen at least ten times. The chain combines TRBV29-1 with TRBJ2-1; D not resolved. CDR1 and CDR2 from the germline V gene are SQVTM and ANQGSEA. CDR3 length equals 13 residues. The CDR3 loop reads CSVEIGLLDEQFF. For the CDR3, the DNA is TGCAGTGTCGAAATTGGCCTTTTGGATGAGCAGTTCTTC.

The V gene is TRBV29-1, the J gene TRBJ2-7, with 8 positions matching TRBD2. The V gene end was trimmed by 4 bases and the J gene end by 4 bases; junction bases not matched to a gene: 12. Looked up from germline, CDR1 is SQVTM and CDR2 is ANQGSEA. The CDR3 has 15 amino acids. The CDR3 region is CSVGAYREGGYEQYF. The CDR3 bases are TGCAGCGTTGGTGCCTATCGGGAGGGCGGTTACGAGCAGTACTTC.

This clonotype was observed a handful of times. The V and J genes are TRBV29-1 and TRBJ1-1; D call uncertain. The CDR3 extends over 13 amino acids. Per germline, CDR1 SQVTM and CDR2 ANQGSEA. The ends were cut back, 5 bases at V and 1 base at J, with 11 bases in the middle. Here the CDR3 DNA reads TGCAGCGTTCCTCGGGTGGGGAACACTGAAGCTTTCTTT. Its translation: CSVPRVGNTEAFF.